The 10 T cell receptor beta chains listed next were all sequenced from one sample in a study of CD8 T cells in ankylosing spondylitis (dated by TCRdb to 2017 to 2019). The library was produced with 5' RACE. TCRdb records Illumina HiSeq 2500 as the sequencer. The public reads were quality trimmed at Q25 with fastp and then assembled into clones with MiXCR by TCRdb, keeping productive beta chains. Here each entry gathers all rows of one CDR3 protein and keeps the most common genes and DNA. For this sample there are under 200,000 distinct CDR3 sequences; roughly 11% appear just once. 25% to 35% of the sample lies in the top ten. Sequenced input: blood, either unsorted or a sorted T cell fraction (not recorded which). The receptors were sampled from a male donor with ankylosing spondylitis or in good health (not recorded which).

This clonotype was observed a few times. The genes are TRBV7-2 and TRBJ1-5; tentative D call: TRBD1 (6 bases). V shed 4 bases and J shed 5 bases, with 9 bases lying between them. Germline values: CDR1 SGHTA, CDR2 FQGNSA. The CDR3 is 13 residues long. This CDR3 is CASSWDIHQPQHF. In DNA, the CDR3 is TGTGCCAGCAGCTGGGACATCCATCAGCCCCAGCATTTT. Full variable domain (remainder filled in from reference TRBV7-2 and TRBJ1-5): GAGVSQSPSNKVTEKGKDVELRCDPISGHTALYWYRQSLGQGLEFLIYFQGNSAPDKSGLPSDRFSAERTGGSVSTLTIQRTQQEDSAVYLCASSWDIHQPQHFGDGTRLSIL.

This clonotype was detected a few times. J is TRBJ2-1 and V is TRBV20-1; 9 bases map to TRBD1. Germline V gene sequence: CDR1 DFQATT, CDR2 SNEGSKA (reference sequence). J gave up 5 bases and V 2 bases, and 7 bases lay outside the gene matches. This CDR3 is built from 15 residues. CDR3 residues: CSARTGTGWNNEQFF. CDR3 in DNA: TGCAGTGCTAGAACGGGGACAGGGTGGAACAATGAGCAGTTCTTC.

The table lists this clonotype with a few counts. V usage is TRBV5-1 and J usage is TRBJ1-5; weak D call: TRBD1 (6 bases). The germline V gene encodes CDR1 SGHRS and CDR2 YFSETQ. Trimming took 0 bases from V and 5 from J, leaving 9 bases between them. The CDR3 loop spans 14 amino acids. CDR3 region: CASSLGGGHQPQHF. The DNA of the CDR3 is TGCGCCAGCAGCTTGGGAGGGGGACATCAGCCCCAGCATTTT. The full variable domain, its missing parts supplied by reference TRBV5-1 and TRBJ1-5, is KAGVTQTPRYLIKTRGQQVTLSCSPISGHRSVSWYQQTPGQGLQFLFEYFSETQRNKGNFPGRFSGRQFSNSRSEMNVSTLELGDSALYLCASSLGGGHQPQHFGDGTRLSIL.

This clonotype was observed many times. This chain links TRBV20-1 with TRBJ2-7; 12 nucleotides agree with TRBD1. The junction had 2 bases not matched to a gene; V was cut back by 0 bases and J by 5 bases. Germline CDR1 DFQATT, CDR2 SNEGSKA (reference sequence). The length of the CDR3 is 14 residues. The CDR3 reads CSARDGTGGDEQYF. The CDR3 nucleotides are TGCAGTGCTAGAGATGGGACAGGGGGCGACGAGCAGTACTTC.

This clonotype was observed a few times. This rearrangement joins TRBV4-3 to TRBJ2-2; 9 bases match TRBD1. V lost 1 base and J lost 4; bases outside the gene matches: 13. Germline values: CDR1 LGHNA, CDR2 YSLEER. The CDR3 covers 19 residues. Here the CDR3 DNA reads TGCGCCAGCAGCCAAGGTCCATCCGGACAGGGGCTAACCACCGGGGAGCTGTTTTTT. Amino acids: CASSQGPSGQGLTTGELFF.

Concerning this clonotype itself: A read error may explain this, as a much larger clone is one base away. The chain combines TRBV10-3 with TRBJ2-3, with D unclear. The germline V gene has CDR1 ENHRY and CDR2 SYGVKD. Trimming shortened V by 0 bases and J by 0 bases, and 13 bases separated the two germline ends. The CDR3 contains 17 residues. CDR3 DNA: TGTGCCATCAGTGAGTCGCTCTTTAAGGACAGCACAGATACGCAGTATTTT. Amino acids: CAISESLFKDSTDTQYF.

This clonotype has at least ten counts. CDR3 coding DNA: TGTGCCAGCAGCTTAGCCTTAATGGGCCGGGGGATAGATACGCAGTATTTT. It yields the protein CASSLALMGRGIDTQYF. The chain carries TRBV7-8 and TRBJ2-3; D is perhaps TRBD2 (6 bases). Between the trimmed V and J ends, which lost 0 bases and 5 bases, there was a span of 18 bases. The CDR3 covers 17 residues. Germline lookup yields CDR1 SGHVS and CDR2 FQNEAQ.

This clonotype appeared many times. CDR3 loop: CASSLAEINEQFF. For the CDR3, the DNA is TGTGCCAGCAGCTTAGCCGAGATAAATGAGCAGTTCTTC. This sequence joins TRBV7-8 and TRBJ2-1; D gene unclear. This CDR3 is built from 13 residues. The germline V gene encodes CDR1 SGHVS and CDR2 FQNEAQ. The germline V and J ends were trimmed by 0 bases and 7 bases, with 7 bases remaining between them.

This clonotype was seen repeatedly, ten times or more. The chain links TRBV5-1 to TRBJ1-2; D gene unclear. This CDR3 has 14 residues. V lost 4 bases and J lost 2, with 12 bases in between. The germline V gene has CDR1 SGHRS and CDR2 YFSETQ. The CDR3, as DNA: TGCGCCAGCAGCGTCCGAGGAACGAACTATGGCTACACCTTC. Translation: CASSVRGTNYGYTF.

This clonotype was recorded many times. The chain combines TRBV3-1 with TRBJ2-1; 7 bases agree with TRBD1. The CDR3 consists of 15 residues. Per germline, CDR1 LGHDT and CDR2 YNNKEL (reference sequence). V trimming: 4 bases; J trimming: 7 bases; junction bases outside the gene matches: 10. The CDR3 bases are TGTGCCAGCAGCCCGGGACAGCCGACACTAAATGAGCAGTTCTTC. It translates to CASSPGQPTLNEQFF.